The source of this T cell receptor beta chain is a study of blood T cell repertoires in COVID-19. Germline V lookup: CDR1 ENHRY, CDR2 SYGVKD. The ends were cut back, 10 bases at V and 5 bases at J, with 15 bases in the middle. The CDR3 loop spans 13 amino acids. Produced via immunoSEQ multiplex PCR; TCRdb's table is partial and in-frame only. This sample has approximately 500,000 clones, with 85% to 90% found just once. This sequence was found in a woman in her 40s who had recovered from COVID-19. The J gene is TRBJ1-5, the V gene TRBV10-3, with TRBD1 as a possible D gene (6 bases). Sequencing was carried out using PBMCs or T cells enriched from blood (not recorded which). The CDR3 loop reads CATTRTEDQPQHF. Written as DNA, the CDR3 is TGTGCCACCACCCGGACAGAAGATCAGCCCCAGCATTTT.